What follows is one T cell receptor beta chain and its context. The antigen remains unidentified. This sample is part of a study of tumor and adjacent non-tumor tissue in lung cancer. This sample's RNA came from whole unsorted tissue. Between August and November 2014, newly diagnosed, chemotherapy-naive lung cancer patients underwent thoracic surgery in China. A modified ARM-PCR protocol with three rounds of nested PCR amplified TCRbeta. Via MiXCR, TCRdb re-called the multiplex PCR reads, giving one row per CDR3 protein. Of around 99,000 distinct CDR3 sequences in the sample, around 80% were seen once. Germline lookup yields CDR1 SQVTM and CDR2 ANQGSEA. V lost 7 bases and J 6 bases, leaving 18 bases between the germline ends. The CDR3 covers 13 residues. Study results and limitations: Patients with more diverse tumor TCRs had worse survival.

V is TRBV29-1 and J is TRBJ1-2, with D possibly matching TRBD1 (6 bases). Sequencing input: lung tumor tissue. The receptor was isolated from a woman aged 55 to 70 with non-small cell lung cancer. As DNA, the CDR3 is TGCAGCGATGCCCAACAGGGAGGCCATGGCTACACCTTC. Protein sequence: CSDAQQGGHGYTF.